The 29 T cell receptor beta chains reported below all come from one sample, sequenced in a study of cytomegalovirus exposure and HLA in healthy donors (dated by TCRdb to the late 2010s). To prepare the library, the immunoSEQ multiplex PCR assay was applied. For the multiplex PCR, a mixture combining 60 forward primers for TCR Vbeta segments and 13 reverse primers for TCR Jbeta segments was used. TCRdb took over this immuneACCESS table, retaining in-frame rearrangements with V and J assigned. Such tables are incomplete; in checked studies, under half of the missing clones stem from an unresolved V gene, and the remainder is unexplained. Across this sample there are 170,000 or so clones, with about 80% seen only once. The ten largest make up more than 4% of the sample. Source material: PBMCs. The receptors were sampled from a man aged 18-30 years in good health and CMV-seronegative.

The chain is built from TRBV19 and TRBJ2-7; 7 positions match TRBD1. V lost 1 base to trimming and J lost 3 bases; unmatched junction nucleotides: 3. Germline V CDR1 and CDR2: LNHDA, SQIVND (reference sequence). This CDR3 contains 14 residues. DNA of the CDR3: TGTGCCAGTAGTATAGGGCGACAGGGCTACGAGCAGTACTTC. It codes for CASSIGRQGYEQYF.

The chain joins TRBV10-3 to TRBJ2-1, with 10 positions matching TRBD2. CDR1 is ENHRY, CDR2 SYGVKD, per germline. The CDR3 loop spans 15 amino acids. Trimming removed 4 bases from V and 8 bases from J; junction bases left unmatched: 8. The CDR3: CAISVSLAGGHEQFF. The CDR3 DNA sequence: TGTGCCATCAGTGTCTCTTTAGCGGGGGGCCATGAGCAGTTCTTC.

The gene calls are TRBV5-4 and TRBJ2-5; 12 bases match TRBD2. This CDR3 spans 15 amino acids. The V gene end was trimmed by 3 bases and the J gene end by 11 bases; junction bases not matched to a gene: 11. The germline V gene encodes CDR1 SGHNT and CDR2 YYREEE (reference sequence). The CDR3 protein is CASSSWTSGMGEQYF. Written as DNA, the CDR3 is TGTGCCAGCAGCTCCTGGACTAGCGGGATGGGTGAGCAGTACTTC.

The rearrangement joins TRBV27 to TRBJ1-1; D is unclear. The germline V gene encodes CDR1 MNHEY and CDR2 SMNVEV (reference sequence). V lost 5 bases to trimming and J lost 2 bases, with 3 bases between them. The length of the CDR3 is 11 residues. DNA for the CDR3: TGTGCCAGCAGTACAAACACTGAAGCTTTCTTT. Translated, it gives CASSTNTEAFF.

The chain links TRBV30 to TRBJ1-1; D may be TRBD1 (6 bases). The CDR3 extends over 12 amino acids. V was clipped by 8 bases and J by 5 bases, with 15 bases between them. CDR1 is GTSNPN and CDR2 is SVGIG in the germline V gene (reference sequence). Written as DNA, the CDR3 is TGTGCCCCAGAGAGGGGGAGTACTGAAGCTTTCTTT. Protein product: CAPERGSTEAFF.

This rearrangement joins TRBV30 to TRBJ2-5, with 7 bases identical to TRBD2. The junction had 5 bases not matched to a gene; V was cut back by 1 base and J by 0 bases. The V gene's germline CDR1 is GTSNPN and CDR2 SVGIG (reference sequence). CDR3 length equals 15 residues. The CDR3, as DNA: TGTGCCTGGAGTGAAGGAGCGGGGTACCAAGAGACCCAGTACTTC. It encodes CAWSEGAGYQETQYF.

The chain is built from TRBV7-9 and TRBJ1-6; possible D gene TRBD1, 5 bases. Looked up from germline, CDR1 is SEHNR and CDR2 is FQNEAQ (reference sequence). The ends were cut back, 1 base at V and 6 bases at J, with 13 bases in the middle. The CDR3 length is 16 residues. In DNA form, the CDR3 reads TGTGCCAGCAGCTTAGTGGGGGGGACCGCTAATTCACCCCTCCACTTT. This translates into CASSLVGGTANSPLHF.

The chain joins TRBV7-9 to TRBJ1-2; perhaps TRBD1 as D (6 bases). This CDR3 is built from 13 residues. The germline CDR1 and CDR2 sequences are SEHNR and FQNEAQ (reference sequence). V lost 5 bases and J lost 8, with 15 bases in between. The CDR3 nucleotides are TGTGCCAGCAGCCCGGACAGCTCAAGGGGCTACACCTTC. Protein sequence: CASSPDSSRGYTF.

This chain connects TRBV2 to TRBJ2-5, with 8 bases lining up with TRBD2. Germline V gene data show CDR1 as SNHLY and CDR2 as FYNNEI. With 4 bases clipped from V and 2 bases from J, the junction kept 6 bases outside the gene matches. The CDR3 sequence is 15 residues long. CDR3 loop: CASSVLAGGQETQYF. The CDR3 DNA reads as TGTGCCAGCAGTGTGCTAGCGGGTGGACAAGAGACCCAGTACTTC. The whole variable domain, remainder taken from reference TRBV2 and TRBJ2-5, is EPEVTQTPSHQVTQMGQEVILRCVPISNHLYFYWYRQILGQKVEFLVSFYNNEISEKSEIFDDQFSVERPDGSNFTLKIRSTKLEDSAMYFCASSVLAGGQETQYFGPGTRLLVL.

The CDR3 DNA follows: TGTGCCAGCAGGAACAGATCCTACGAGCAGTACTTC. It translates to CASRNRSYEQYF. V usage is TRBV6-4 and J usage is TRBJ2-7; D gene ambiguous. Per the germline V gene, CDR1 is MRHNA and CDR2 is SNTAGT. V lost 6 bases, J lost 1 base, and 7 bases lay in between. The CDR3 spans 12 residues.

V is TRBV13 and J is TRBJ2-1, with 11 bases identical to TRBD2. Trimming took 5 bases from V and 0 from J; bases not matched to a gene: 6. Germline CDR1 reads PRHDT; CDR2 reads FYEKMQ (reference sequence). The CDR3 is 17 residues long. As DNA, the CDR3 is TGTGCCAGCAGCGACCCTAGCGGGGGGACCTCCTACAATGAGCAGTTCTTC. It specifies CASSDPSGGTSYNEQFF.

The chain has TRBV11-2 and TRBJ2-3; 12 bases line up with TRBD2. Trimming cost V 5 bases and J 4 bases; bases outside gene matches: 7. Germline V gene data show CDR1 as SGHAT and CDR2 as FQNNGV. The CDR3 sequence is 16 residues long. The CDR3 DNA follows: TGTGCCAGCAGCCGGACTAGCGGGGCCTTCGCAGATACGCAGTATTTT. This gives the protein CASSRTSGAFADTQYF.

The CDR3 loop reads CASSRTGGAVDGELFF. The CDR3, as DNA: TGTGCCAGCAGTCGGACAGGGGGCGCGGTGGACGGGGAGCTGTTTTTT. This rearrangement joins TRBV2 to TRBJ2-2; TRBD1 matches at 11 bases. The junction had 9 bases not matched to a gene; V was cut back by 5 bases and J by 7 bases. Germline V CDR1 and CDR2: SNHLY, FYNNEI. This CDR3 contains 16 residues.

CDR3 residues: CASRATTGGNTEAFF. The CDR3, as DNA: TGTGCCAGCAGAGCCACGACAGGGGGTAACACTGAAGCTTTCTTT. The chain couples TRBV6-1 to TRBJ1-1; TRBD1 aligns across 9 bases. Germline loops: CDR1 MNHNS, CDR2 SASEGT. V was pared by 6 bases and J by 2 bases, with 7 bases of the junction left unmatched. The CDR3 covers 15 residues.

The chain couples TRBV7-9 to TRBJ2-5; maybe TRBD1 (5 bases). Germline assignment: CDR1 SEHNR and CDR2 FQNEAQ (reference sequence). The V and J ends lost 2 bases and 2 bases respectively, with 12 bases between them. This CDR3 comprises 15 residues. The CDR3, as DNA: TGTGCCAGCAGCTTAAGTCAGGGCCTACAAGAGACCCAGTACTTC. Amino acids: CASSLSQGLQETQYF.

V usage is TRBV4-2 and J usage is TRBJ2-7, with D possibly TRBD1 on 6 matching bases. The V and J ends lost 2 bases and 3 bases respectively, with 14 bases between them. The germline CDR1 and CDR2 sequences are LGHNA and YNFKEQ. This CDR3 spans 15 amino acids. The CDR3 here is CASSQIRDTFYEQYF. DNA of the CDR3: TGTGCCAGCAGCCAAATCCGGGACACGTTCTACGAGCAGTACTTC.

The CDR3 sequence is CASSLFGLSYNEQFF. For the CDR3, the DNA is TGTGCCAGCAGCTTATTCGGGTTATCCTACAATGAGCAGTTCTTC. This chain joins TRBV11-2 and TRBJ2-1; D is unresolved. The germline V and J ends were trimmed by 2 bases and 1 base, with 9 bases remaining between them. The length of the CDR3 is 15 residues. The germline V gene encodes CDR1 SGHAT and CDR2 FQNNGV.

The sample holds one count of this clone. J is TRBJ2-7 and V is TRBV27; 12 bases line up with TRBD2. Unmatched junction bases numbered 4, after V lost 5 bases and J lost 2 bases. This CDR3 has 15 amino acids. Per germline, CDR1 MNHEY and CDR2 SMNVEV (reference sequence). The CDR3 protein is CASSPGLAGTYEQYF. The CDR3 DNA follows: TGTGCCAGCAGTCCCGGACTAGCGGGGACCTACGAGCAGTACTTC.

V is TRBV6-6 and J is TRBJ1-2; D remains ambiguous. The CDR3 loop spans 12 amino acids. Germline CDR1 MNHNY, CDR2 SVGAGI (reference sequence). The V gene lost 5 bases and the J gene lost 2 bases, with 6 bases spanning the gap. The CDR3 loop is CASSLENYGYTF. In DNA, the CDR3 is TGTGCCAGCAGTCTTGAGAACTATGGCTACACCTTC.

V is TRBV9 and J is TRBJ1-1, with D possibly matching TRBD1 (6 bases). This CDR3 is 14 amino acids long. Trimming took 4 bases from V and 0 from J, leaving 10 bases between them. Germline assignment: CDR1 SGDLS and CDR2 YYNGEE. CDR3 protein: CASSRGHLNTEAFF. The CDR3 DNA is TGTGCCAGCAGCCGGGGACACTTGAACACTGAAGCTTTCTTT.

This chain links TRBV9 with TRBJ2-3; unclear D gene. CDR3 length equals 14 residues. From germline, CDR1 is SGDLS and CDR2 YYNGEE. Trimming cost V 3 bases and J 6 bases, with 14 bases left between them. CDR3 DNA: TGTGCCAGCAGCGGGCCCGCCACCCGCGATACGCAGTATTTT. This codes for CASSGPATRDTQYF.

The CDR3 nucleotides read TGTGCCTGGAGCCAACGGGGCAATGAGCAGTTCTTC. Protein sequence: CAWSQRGNEQFF. The chain recombines TRBV30 with TRBJ2-1, with D possibly matching TRBD2 (5 bases). The CDR3 contains 12 residues. The germline V and J ends were trimmed by 3 bases and 6 bases, with 9 bases remaining between them. CDR1 GTSNPN and CDR2 SVGIG come from the germline V gene (reference sequence).

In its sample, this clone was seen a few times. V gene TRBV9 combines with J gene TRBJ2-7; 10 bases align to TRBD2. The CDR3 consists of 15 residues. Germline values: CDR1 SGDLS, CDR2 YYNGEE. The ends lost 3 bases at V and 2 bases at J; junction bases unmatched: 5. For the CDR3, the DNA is TGTGCCAGCAGCGCATCCCTAGCGGGGGCCTACGAGCAGTACTTC. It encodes CASSASLAGAYEQYF.

The DNA of the CDR3 is TGTGCCAGCAGTTTTTTGCGGGAGGATCTAGATACGCAGTATTTT. Its translation is CASSFLREDLDTQYF. The chain couples TRBV28 to TRBJ2-3, with TRBD2 identical over 8 bases. V shed 3 bases and J 5 bases; nucleotides not matched to a gene: 7. Germline loops: CDR1 MDHEN, CDR2 SYDVKM. The CDR3 loop spans 15 amino acids.

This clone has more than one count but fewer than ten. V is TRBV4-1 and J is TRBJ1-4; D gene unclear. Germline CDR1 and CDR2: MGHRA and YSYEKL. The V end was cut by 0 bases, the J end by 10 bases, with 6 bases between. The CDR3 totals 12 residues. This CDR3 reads CASSQDGGKLFF. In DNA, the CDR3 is TGCGCCAGCAGCCAAGATGGAGGAAAACTGTTTTTT.

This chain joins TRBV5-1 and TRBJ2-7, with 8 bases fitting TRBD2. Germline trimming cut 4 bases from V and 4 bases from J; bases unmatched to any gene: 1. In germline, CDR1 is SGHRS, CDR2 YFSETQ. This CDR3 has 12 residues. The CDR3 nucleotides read TGCGCCAGCAGCGCTAGCGGGTACGAGCAGTACTTC. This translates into CASSASGYEQYF.

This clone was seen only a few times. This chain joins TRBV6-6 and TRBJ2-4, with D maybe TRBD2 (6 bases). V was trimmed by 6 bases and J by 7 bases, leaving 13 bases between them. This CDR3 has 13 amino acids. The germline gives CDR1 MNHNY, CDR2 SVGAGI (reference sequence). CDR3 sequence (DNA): TGTGCCAGCAGAGGACTATTGGGGAACATTCAGTACTTC. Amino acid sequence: CASRGLLGNIQYF.

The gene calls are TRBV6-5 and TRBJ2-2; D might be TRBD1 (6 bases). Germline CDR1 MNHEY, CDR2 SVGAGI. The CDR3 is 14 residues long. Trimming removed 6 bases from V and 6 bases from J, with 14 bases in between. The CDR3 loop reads CASRISGTSGELFF. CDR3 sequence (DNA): TGTGCCAGCAGAATATCGGGGACATCCGGGGAGCTGTTTTTT.

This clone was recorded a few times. CDR3 in DNA: TGCGCCAGCAGCGAGGACAAGAGCTCCTACGAGCAGTACTTC. The encoded protein is CASSEDKSSYEQYF. The chain joins TRBV5-1 to TRBJ2-7, with TRBD1 as a possible D gene (5 bases). Germline CDR1 SGHRS, CDR2 YFSETQ. The CDR3 extends over 14 amino acids. With 4 bases removed from V and 0 bases from J, the gap between germline ends came to 11 bases.